The rows below give T cell receptor beta chains drawn from one sample of a study of blood T cell repertoires in COVID-19. The method was immunoSEQ multiplex PCR; TCRdb's version includes in-frame clones alone and lacks a portion of them. The data contain hundreds of thousands of clones, 83% of them singletons. Material: peripheral blood. The receptor source for this set is a woman aged 25 to 39 with COVID-19, enrolled during active disease. CDR3s include the opening cysteine and the closing phenylalanine or tryptophan. D genes are given only for firm matches. Some rows have no size entry. The others give once, few or many, or a class for an expanded clone.

v_gene	j_gene	d_gene	abundance	CDR3nt	CDR3aa
TRBV3-1/TRBV3-2	TRBJ2-3	TRBD2	NA	TGTGCCAGCAGCCAAGGGAGCGGGGGGGTCACAGATACGCAGTATTTT	CASSQGSGGVTDTQYF
TRBV15	TRBJ2-6	NA	NA	TGTGCCACCAGCAGTTCCGACAGGTCTGGGGCCAACGTCCTGACTTTC	CATSSSDRSGANVLTF
TRBV10-3	TRBJ2-3	NA	once	TGTGCCATCACCCCAGGGAGCACAGATACGCAGTATTTT	CAITPGSTDTQYF
TRBV28	TRBJ2-5	TRBD2	NA	TGTGCCAGCAGTAGAAGCGGGGGGGCAAAAGAGACCCAGTACTTC	CASSRSGGAKETQYF
TRBV30	TRBJ1-5	NA	few	TGTGCCTGGAGCGTGGACAGCTTTAGCAATCAGCCCCAGCATTTT	CAWSVDSFSNQPQHF
TRBV19	TRBJ2-3	NA	NA	TGTGCCAGTAGTCCCCTTGAGAAGCGTAGCACAGATACGCAGTATTTT	CASSPLEKRSTDTQYF
TRBV3-1/TRBV3-2	TRBJ2-5	TRBD2	once	TGTGCCAGCAGCCAAGATTGGGGACTAGCTGTGGAGACCCAGTACTTC	CASSQDWGLAVETQYF
TRBV4-1	TRBJ2-7	TRBD1	NA	TGCGCCAGCAGCAGGGCAGGGGGAAACTACGAGCAGTACTTC	CASSRAGGNYEQYF
TRBV19	TRBJ2-1	TRBD2	NA	TGTGCCAGTAGTATAGCCGGGGGGGGCACCGACAATGAGCAGTTCTTC	CASSIAGGGTDNEQFF
TRBV6-1	TRBJ1-4	TRBD1	NA	TGTGCCAGCAGTGACGGGCGGGCAGGGGGTGAAAAACTGTTTTTT	CASSDGRAGGEKLFF
TRBV4-2	TRBJ1-5	TRBD1	NA	TGTGCCAGCAGTCCCCAGGGGGATCAGCAGCCCCAGCATTTT	CASSPQGDQQPQHF